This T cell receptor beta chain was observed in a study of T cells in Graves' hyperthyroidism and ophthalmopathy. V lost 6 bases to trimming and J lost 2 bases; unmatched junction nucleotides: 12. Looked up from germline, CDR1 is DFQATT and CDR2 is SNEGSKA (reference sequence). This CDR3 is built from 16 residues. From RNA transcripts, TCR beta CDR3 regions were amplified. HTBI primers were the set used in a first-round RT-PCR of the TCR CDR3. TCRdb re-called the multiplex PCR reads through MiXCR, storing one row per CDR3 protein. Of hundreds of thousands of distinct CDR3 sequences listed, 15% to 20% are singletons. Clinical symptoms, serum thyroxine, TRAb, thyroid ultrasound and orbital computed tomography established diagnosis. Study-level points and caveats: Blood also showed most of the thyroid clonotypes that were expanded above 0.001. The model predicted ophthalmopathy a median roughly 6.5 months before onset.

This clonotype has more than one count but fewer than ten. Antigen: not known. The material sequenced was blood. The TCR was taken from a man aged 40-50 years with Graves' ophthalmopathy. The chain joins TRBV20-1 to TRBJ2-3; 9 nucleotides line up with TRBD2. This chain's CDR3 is CSAPASGGSPTDTQYF. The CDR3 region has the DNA TGCAGTGCCCCGGCGAGCGGGGGGTCACCCACAGATACGCAGTATTTT.